The 14 T cell receptor beta chains below were found in one sample sequenced in a study of a mutant IDH1 vaccine in newly diagnosed glioma. Their target antigens are unknown. Time point described: week 5, during vaccination. Vaccine doses each comprised 300 ug of mutant IDH1 20-mer peptide, with topical imiquimod. Sequencing used immunoSEQ multiplex PCR; TCRdb keeps in-frame clones, though not all of them. The sample contains tens of thousands of clones, approximately 83% of which appear only once. Specimen: PBMCs, collected from a glioma patient whose treatment included an IDH1 peptide vaccine. The receptors were gathered from a man aged 40-55 years with glioma.

This clone was picked up a small number of times. The chain recombines TRBV7-6 with TRBJ2-7; TRBD2 is a possible D gene (6 bases). The CDR3 has 15 amino acids. Per germline, CDR1 SGHVS and CDR2 FNYEAQ. V was pared by 5 bases and J by 6 bases, with 20 bases between. The DNA of the CDR3 is TGTGCCAGCAGCCTAGGGGTTGGAGGGATGTCCGAGCAGTACTTC. This sequence encodes CASSLGVGGMSEQYF.

The chain carries TRBV27 and TRBJ1-4; a weak D match, TRBD1 (6 bases). The CDR3 spans 15 residues. V was clipped by 7 bases and J by 8 bases, with 20 bases between them. Germline CDR1 reads MNHEY; CDR2 reads SMNVEV (reference sequence). The CDR3 nucleotides are TGTGCCAGCAAGCGGGATTCTACAGGGTACGAAAAACTGTTTTTT. Amino acids: CASKRDSTGYEKLFF.

V is TRBV2 and J is TRBJ1-2; no clear D. Looked up from germline, CDR1 is SNHLY and CDR2 is FYNNEI. This CDR3 spans 13 amino acids. V was clipped by 6 bases and J by 1 base, with 9 bases between them. CDR3 region: CASSGVVNYGYTF. The CDR3 region has the DNA TGTGCCAGCAGCGGAGTCGTTAACTATGGCTACACCTTC.

This rearrangement joins TRBV10-3 to TRBJ2-5; TRBD1 is a possible D gene (5 bases). The length of the CDR3 is 13 residues. CDR1 and CDR2 from the germline V gene are ENHRY and SYGVKD. V gave up 4 bases and J gave up 3 bases, with 9 bases separating them. CDR3 DNA sequence: TGTGCCATCAGTGTACAGGCCGAAGAGACCCAGTACTTC. Residues: CAISVQAEETQYF.

The V gene is TRBV27, the J gene TRBJ1-2, with D maybe TRBD1 (6 bases). Germline V lookup: CDR1 MNHEY, CDR2 SMNVEV (reference sequence). The CDR3 extends over 12 amino acids. Between the trimmed V and J ends, which lost 6 bases and 5 bases, there was a span of 10 bases. In DNA, the CDR3 is TGTGCCAGCAGGAGGGGGGGGTATGGCTACACCTTC. Its translation is CASRRGGYGYTF.

This clone was found once. The chain has TRBV7-3 and TRBJ2-5, with 13 bases lining up with TRBD2. Germline assignment: CDR1 SGHTA and CDR2 FQGTGA. Trimming at V came to 2 bases and at J to 10 bases, leaving 1 base not matched to a gene. This CDR3 is 13 amino acids long. CDR3 in DNA: TGTGCCAGCAGCTTAGGACTAGCGGGAGACCAGTACTTC. Translated: CASSLGLAGDQYF.

The CDR3 region is CASSLEGADEQYF. The CDR3, as DNA: TGTGCCAGCAGCTTAGAAGGGGCCGACGAGCAGTACTTC. The J gene is TRBJ2-7, the V gene TRBV11-3; a possible D gene is TRBD1 (5 bases). V was trimmed by 0 bases and J by 5 bases, leaving 8 bases between them. The CDR3 length is 13 residues. CDR1 and CDR2 (germline): SGHNT, YENEEA.

The rearrangement links TRBV10-3 to TRBJ2-7; tentatively, D is TRBD2 (5 bases). There are 13 residues in the CDR3. The germline V gene has CDR1 ENHRY and CDR2 SYGVKD. Trimming removed 4 bases from V and 6 bases from J, with 13 bases in between. This CDR3 is CAISVGMMVEQYF. The CDR3 DNA sequence: TGTGCCATCAGTGTCGGGATGATGGTCGAGCAGTACTTC.

The rearrangement joins TRBV12-5 to TRBJ1-4; possibly TRBD1 for D (5 bases). CDR3 length equals 14 residues. V gave up 4 bases and J gave up 5 bases, with 11 bases separating them. Germline CDR1 LGHNT, CDR2 FRNRAP. DNA for the CDR3: TGTGCTAGTGGTTGGGGGTCTGGGAATGAAAAACTGTTTTTT. It translates to CASGWGSGNEKLFF.

The table lists this clone with a few counts. CDR3 in amino acids: CASSSGPQQFF. The CDR3 nucleotides are TGTGCCAGCAGTTCTGGTCCGCAGCAGTTCTTC. The rearrangement uses TRBV7-3 and TRBJ2-1; no definite D call. CDR1 is SGHTA, CDR2 FQGTGA, per germline. The V end was cut by 6 bases, the J end by 11 bases, with 11 bases between. The CDR3 is 11 residues long.

The rearrangement links TRBV5-1 to TRBJ2-2; D ambiguous. This CDR3 spans 13 amino acids. The germline V gene has CDR1 SGHRS and CDR2 YFSETQ. Trimming removed 0 bases at V and 6 bases at J, with 6 bases between. CDR3 residues: CASSLVPSGELFF. The CDR3 DNA is TGCGCCAGCAGCTTGGTGCCGTCCGGGGAGCTGTTTTTT. The full variable domain, in which reference TRBV5-1 and TRBJ2-2 provide the parts outside the CDR3, is KAGVTQTPRYLIKTRGQQVTLSCSPISGHRSVSWYQQTPGQGLQFLFEYFSETQRNKGNFPGRFSGRQFSNSRSEMNVSTLELGDSALYLCASSLVPSGELFFGEGSRLTVL.

The chain couples TRBV29-1 to TRBJ2-7; D is unclear. The CDR3 runs 12 residues. CDR1 and CDR2 from the germline V gene are SQVTM and ANQGSEA. Between the trimmed V and J ends, which lost 7 bases and 4 bases, there was a span of 14 bases. CDR3 loop: CSAFGRRYEQYF. The CDR3 DNA reads as TGCAGCGCCTTCGGCCGTCGATACGAGCAGTACTTC.

CDR3 coding DNA: TGTGCCAGCAGCTTAGGCCAAGGGGTTCAAGGCTACACCTTC. Protein sequence: CASSLGQGVQGYTF. The genes are TRBV13 and TRBJ1-2, with TRBD1 as a possible D gene (5 bases). Germline V gene data show CDR1 as PRHDT and CDR2 as FYEKMQ (reference sequence). V shed 0 bases and J shed 8 bases, with 13 bases lying between them. The CDR3 has 14 amino acids. The full variable domain, in which reference TRBV13 and TRBJ1-2 provide the parts outside the CDR3, is AAGVIQSPRHLIKEKRETATLKCYPIPRHDTVYWYQQGPGQDPQFLISFYEKMQSDKGSIPDRFSAQQFSDYHSELNMSSLELGDSALYFCASSLGQGVQGYTFGSGTRLTVV.

This chain connects TRBV2 to TRBJ2-1; D remains unclear. The CDR3 is made up of 13 amino acids. The V gene's germline CDR1 is SNHLY and CDR2 FYNNEI. Trimming removed 4 bases at V and 6 bases at J, with 10 bases between. DNA of the CDR3: TGTGCCAGCAGTGTCTGGCTATCCAATGAGCAGTTCTTC. Protein product: CASSVWLSNEQFF.